This TCR beta chain derives from a study of regulatory T cells in long-lasting Graves disease. This clonotype was seen at least ten times. Stated time point: newly diagnosed GD, antithyroid drugs for less than 3 months. From RNA extracted from PBMCs, the TCR library was made. Through Arm-PCR of CDR3 regions and iRepertoire HTBI primers, TCR beta libraries were built. TCRdb recomputed calls from the multiplex PCR reads with MiXCR, one row per CDR3 protein. Among roughly 350,000 distinct CDR3 sequences, about a sixth were seen once, and the ten largest hold around 20%. These data were also filed under a second study, of T cells in Graves' hyperthyroidism and ophthalmopathy. That investigation notes: A lack of ophthalmopathy progression within 18 months defined stable Graves' hyperthyroidism. RT-PCR in the first round (using the HTBI primer set) targeted the TCR CDR3.

The sample consisted of peripheral blood mononuclear cells (PBMCs), taken at new diagnosis, from a patient treated with antithyroid drugs. The sequence was collected from a young woman with Graves disease.

CDR3 protein: CAWRRTGYDYNEQFF. For the CDR3, the DNA is TGTGCCTGGAGACGTACAGGGTATGATTACAATGAGCAGTTCTTC. V and J are TRBV30 and TRBJ2-1; perhaps TRBD1 as D (6 bases). The CDR3 is 15 residues long. Between the trimmed V and J ends, which lost 3 bases and 4 bases, there was a span of 16 bases. Germline CDR1 reads GTSNPN; CDR2 reads SVGIG (reference sequence).